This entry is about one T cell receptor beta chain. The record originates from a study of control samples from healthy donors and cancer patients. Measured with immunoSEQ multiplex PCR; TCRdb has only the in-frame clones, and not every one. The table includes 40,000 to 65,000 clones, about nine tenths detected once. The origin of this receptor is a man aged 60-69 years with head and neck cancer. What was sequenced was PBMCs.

This CDR3 reads CASSVFGTGGAAFF. CDR3 DNA sequence: TGTGCCAGCAGCGTATTCGGGACAGGGGGAGCAGCTTTCTTT. The gene calls are TRBV9 and TRBJ1-1; TRBD1 matches 11 bases. J gave up 10 bases and V 1 base, and 6 bases lay outside the gene matches. This CDR3 has 14 amino acids. Germline-derived CDR1 and CDR2 are SGDLS and YYNGEE.